This T cell receptor (beta chain) is from a study of T cell responses to AZD1222 COVID-19 vaccine. Whole-study results and caveats: Unmutated variant regions are reportedly targeted by nearly half of spike-specific TCRs. CD4 TCRs linked to vaccination spanned spike, dominating at 160-218 and 743-854. No repertoire was sampled before or during the peak T cell response, only after it.

Clones were sequenced by immunoSEQ multiplex PCR, and TCRdb holds only the in-frame ones, with some missing. The sample has about 200,000 clones, 91% seen once. To note about this clone: Its antigen is currently unknown.

The specimen comprised peripheral blood, sampled 28 days after the second AZD1222 dose. The receptor was isolated from an adult who received the AZD1222 COVID-19 vaccine.

The CDR3 coding sequence is TGTGCCAGCAGAGACTCAAGCTCCTACAATGAGCAGTTCTTC. It yields the protein CASRDSSSYNEQFF. V gene TRBV2 combines with J gene TRBJ2-1; D is ambiguous. The germline gives CDR1 SNHLY, CDR2 FYNNEI. There are 14 residues in the CDR3. V was shortened by 6 bases and J by 0 bases, with 9 bases between the two germline ends.